A single sample is the source of the 5 T cell receptor beta chains below, sequenced in a study of cytomegalovirus exposure and HLA in healthy donors. In the PCR, 60 Vbeta and 13 Jbeta primers were used. Clones were read by immunoSEQ multiplex PCR, and TCRdb kept only the in-frame ones, dropping some. The sample lists roughly 120,000 clones; around 70% were seen once. Sequencing was done on a sample of PBMCs. These receptors came from a woman aged 50 to 60 in good health and CMV-seropositive.

The rearrangement joins TRBV5-1 to TRBJ1-5; no clear D gene. The V gene's germline CDR1 is SGHRS and CDR2 YFSETQ. The V end lost 4 bases, the J end lost 9 bases, and 11 bases lay between the germline ends. The CDR3 consists of 12 residues. CDR3: CASSPSGWPQHF. The CDR3 bases are TGCGCCAGCAGCCCGTCGGGTTGGCCCCAGCATTTT.

The chain joins TRBV7-8 to TRBJ2-1, with a possible D match to TRBD2 (5 bases). The CDR3 extends over 17 amino acids. Germline V lookup: CDR1 SGHVS, CDR2 FQNEAQ. V was shortened by 5 bases and J by 6 bases, with 23 bases between the two germline ends. The CDR3 sequence: CASSTFVGLAGTNEQFF. DNA of the CDR3: TGTGCCAGCAGCACGTTCGTCGGGCTAGCAGGTACCAATGAGCAGTTCTTC.

CDR3 DNA sequence: TGTGCCAGCAGCTTAACATATGGGGGGGCCCTCCAAGAGACCCAGTACTTC. As protein: CASSLTYGGALQETQYF. The rearrangement joins TRBV7-8 to TRBJ2-5; the D gene is possibly TRBD2 (7 bases). Between the trimmed V and J ends, which lost 2 bases and 1 base, there was a span of 17 bases. This CDR3 is built from 17 residues. Germline CDR1 is SGHVS and CDR2 is FQNEAQ.

This chain uses TRBV5-1 with TRBJ2-5, with 11 nucleotides matching TRBD2. Germline assignment: CDR1 SGHRS and CDR2 YFSETQ. The CDR3 length is 17 residues. Germline trimming cut 0 bases from V and 5 bases from J; bases unmatched to any gene: 9. DNA of the CDR3: TGCGCCAGCAGCTTGGAAGGGGCACTAGCGGGAGTGGAGACCCAGTACTTC. This sequence encodes CASSLEGALAGVETQYF.

A few counts support this clone. This chain joins TRBV6-5 and TRBJ2-1; 8 bases fit TRBD2. The germline V gene has CDR1 MNHEY and CDR2 SVGAGI. Trimming removed 2 bases from V and 8 bases from J; junction bases left unmatched: 8. This CDR3 is built from 15 residues. The chain's CDR3 is CASSYKGGRTHEQFF. DNA of the CDR3: TGTGCCAGCAGTTACAAGGGCGGGAGGACCCATGAGCAGTTCTTC.